This record covers a single T cell receptor beta chain. The CDR3 is made up of 17 amino acids. The ends lost 0 bases at V and 2 bases at J; junction bases unmatched: 3. Germline CDR1 reads SGHVS; CDR2 reads FNYEAQ. The data derive from a study of shared clonotypes between healthy human individuals. Overall study: The cohort had two women and a few men, ages 18 to 49.

The deep-level immunoSEQ assay was used. Libraries were prepared by immunoSEQ multiplex PCR; TCRdb keeps only in-frame clonotypes and omits some of them. The profile covers 1 million to 1.2 million clones, with 60% to 85% appearing a single time and about 0.94% taken by the ten largest. The material sequenced was memory CD4+ T cells from PBMCs. Sample subset: CD45RA-negative fraction. The chain carries TRBV7-6 and TRBJ2-2; 10 positions match TRBD2. The sequence was collected from a young man in good health. Some clones in this sample may be carry-over from other donors' samples. The CDR3 DNA reads as TGTGCCAGCAGCTTAGCCCAGCGGGAGGGTAACACCGGGGAGCTGTTTTTT. This sequence encodes CASSLAQREGNTGELFF.